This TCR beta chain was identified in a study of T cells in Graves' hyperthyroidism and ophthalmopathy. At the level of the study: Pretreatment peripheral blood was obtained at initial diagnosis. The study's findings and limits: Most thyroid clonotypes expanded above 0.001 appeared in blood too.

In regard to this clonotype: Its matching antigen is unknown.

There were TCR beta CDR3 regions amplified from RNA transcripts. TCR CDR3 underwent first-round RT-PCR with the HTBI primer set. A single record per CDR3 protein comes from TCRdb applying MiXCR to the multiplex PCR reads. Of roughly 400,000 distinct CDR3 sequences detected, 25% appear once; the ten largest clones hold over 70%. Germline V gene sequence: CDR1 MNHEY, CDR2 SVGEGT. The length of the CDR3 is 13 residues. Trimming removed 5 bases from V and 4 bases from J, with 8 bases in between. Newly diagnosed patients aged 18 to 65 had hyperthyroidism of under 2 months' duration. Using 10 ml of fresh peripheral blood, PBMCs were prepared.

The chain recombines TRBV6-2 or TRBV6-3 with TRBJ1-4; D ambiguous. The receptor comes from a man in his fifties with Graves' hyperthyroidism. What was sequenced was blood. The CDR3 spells CASSTTLNEKLFF. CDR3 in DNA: TGTGCCAGCAGTACTACACTTAATGAAAAACTGTTTTTT.